The entry below gives a single T cell receptor beta chain sequence along with its context. Construction of the TCRbeta library involved unique molecular identifiers. MiXCR, run by TCRdb on the PCR reads, gives a single entry per CDR3 protein. The sample shows approximately 520,000 distinct CDR3 sequences, around a third of them seen only once. The length of the CDR3 is 14 residues. V was clipped by 5 bases and J by 4 bases, with 14 bases between them. The record originates from a study of T-cell reconstitution after alpha-beta-depleted transplantation in children. The chain combines TRBV12-3 or TRBV12-4 with TRBJ1-1, with D perhaps TRBD1 (6 bases). This TCR came from a human donor who donated a stem cell graft to a child with aplastic anemia. Sequences were derived from PBMCs from the stem cell graft donor, sampled from the stem cell graft. CDR3 region: CASSPGGAATEAFF. Here the CDR3 DNA reads TGTGCCAGCAGTCCTGGGGGGGCAGCCACTGAAGCTTTCTTT.